This passage covers 15 T cell receptor beta chains from one sample sequenced in a study of cytomegalovirus exposure and HLA in healthy donors. Primers: 60 Vbeta forward and 13 Jbeta reverse. Profiling relied on immunoSEQ multiplex PCR, and the TCRdb table lists in-frame clones only, not all of them. The sample has just over 150,000 clones, around 82% seen once. Material for sequencing was PBMCs. Receptors originate from a woman in her forties or fifties in good health and CMV-seropositive.

The V call is TRBV6-5, the J call TRBJ1-2, with 7 bases identical to TRBD1. Germline V gene lookup returns CDR1 MNHEY and CDR2 SVGAGI. The junction had 8 bases not matched to a gene; V was cut back by 2 bases and J by 8 bases. The CDR3 is 14 residues long. In DNA, the CDR3 is TGTGCCAGCAGTTACACGGATAACAGGGGCGGCTACACCTTC. It specifies CASSYTDNRGGYTF.

This rearrangement joins TRBV5-4 to TRBJ2-3; D gene unclear. The CDR3 has 15 amino acids. The ends were cut back, 7 bases at V and 3 bases at J, with 18 bases in the middle. From germline, CDR1 is SGHNT and CDR2 YYREEE (reference sequence). The CDR3, as DNA: TGTGCCAGCTCCACCCGGCCAACCGGGACAGATACGCAGTATTTT. Translated: CASSTRPTGTDTQYF. Using reference TRBV5-4 and TRBJ2-3 for the parts outside the CDR3, the full variable domain is ETGVTQSPTHLIKTRGQQVTLRCSSQSGHNTVSWYQQALGQGPQFIFQYYREEENGRGNFPPRFSGLQFPNYSSELNVNALELDDSALYLCASSTRPTGTDTQYFGPGTRLTVL.

J is TRBJ2-2 and V is TRBV2; D not resolved. Germline V gene lookup returns CDR1 SNHLY and CDR2 FYNNEI. V was clipped by 9 bases and J by 0 bases, with 8 bases between them. There are 13 residues in the CDR3. CDR3 nucleotide sequence: TGTGCCAGTTTTCATTCGAACACCGGGGAGCTGTTTTTT. Translating gives CASFHSNTGELFF.

This clone was seen a single time. The rearrangement uses TRBV6-6 and TRBJ2-1; TRBD2 is a possible D gene (6 bases). The CDR3 extends over 13 amino acids. V dropped 5 bases and J dropped 9 bases, with 14 bases sitting between them. Germline V gives CDR1 MNHNY, CDR2 SVGAGI (reference sequence). CDR3 bases: TGTGCCAGCAGTCCGGGCCGGGGGTTTGAGCAGTTCTTC. Its protein is CASSPGRGFEQFF.

The V call is TRBV11-2, the J call TRBJ2-1; 16 bases are shared with TRBD2. Per the germline V gene, CDR1 is SGHAT and CDR2 is FQNNGV. The ends lost 5 bases at V and 9 bases at J; junction bases unmatched: 4. The CDR3 is 15 amino acids. CDR3 in amino acids: CASSPGLAGGLEQFF. CDR3 bases: TGTGCCAGCAGCCCGGGACTAGCGGGGGGGCTTGAGCAGTTCTTC.

This clone was counted once. V gene TRBV27 combines with J gene TRBJ2-1; D may be TRBD2 (6 bases). Per the germline V gene, CDR1 is MNHEY and CDR2 is SMNVEV (reference sequence). Trimming removed 6 bases at V and 4 bases at J, with 10 bases between. The CDR3 loop spans 13 amino acids. CDR3 region: CASRGGGYNEQFF. CDR3 nucleotide sequence: TGTGCCAGCAGGGGGGGTGGGTACAATGAGCAGTTCTTC.

CDR3 residues: CASSETGPEDTQYF. In nucleotides, the CDR3 is TGCGCCAGCAGTGAGACAGGTCCGGAAGATACGCAGTATTTT. V gene TRBV10-1 combines with J gene TRBJ2-3, with a weak D call TRBD1 (5 bases). The ends were cut back, 2 bases at V and 5 bases at J, with 11 bases in the middle. CDR1 and CDR2 from the germline V gene are WNHNN and SYGVQD (reference sequence). The length of the CDR3 is 14 residues.

This clone was picked up a small number of times. This chain links TRBV25-1 with TRBJ1-1, with D possibly matching TRBD1 (6 bases). The CDR3 covers 11 residues. Germline-derived CDR1 and CDR2 are MGHDK and SYGVNS. V was cut by 5 bases and J by 12 bases, with 13 bases left in between. The DNA of the CDR3 is TGTGCCAGCAGTAAACAGGGAGTGACTTTCTTT. It encodes CASSKQGVTFF.

The chain is built from TRBV7-2 and TRBJ1-4; no clear D gene. Germline V lookup: CDR1 SGHTA, CDR2 FQGNSA. This CDR3 region has 13 residues. V shed 4 bases and J shed 8 bases, with 11 bases lying between them. In DNA, the CDR3 is TGTGCCAGCAGCTGGAGGGTGCGGGAAAAACTGTTTTTT. Encoded protein: CASSWRVREKLFF.

The gene calls are TRBV6-5 and TRBJ2-3; perhaps TRBD1 as D (5 bases). CDR3 length: 14 amino acids. The ends were cut back, 8 bases at V and 1 base at J, with 13 bases in the middle. Germline loops: CDR1 MNHEY, CDR2 SVGAGI. The CDR3 reads CASWTPLRTDTQYF. CDR3 DNA: TGTGCCAGCTGGACACCTCTCCGCACAGATACGCAGTATTTT.

This chain links TRBV13 with TRBJ2-7; TRBD2 aligns across 12 bases. The CDR3 spans 16 residues. With V trimmed by 3 bases and J by 4 bases, 7 bases remained unmatched. From germline, CDR1 is PRHDT and CDR2 FYEKMQ (reference sequence). The chain's CDR3 is CASSLGLAGGAYEQYF. The CDR3 coding sequence is TGTGCCAGCAGCTTGGGGCTAGCGGGGGGGGCATACGAGCAGTACTTC. The whole variable domain, filled in from reference TRBV13 and TRBJ2-7, reads AAGVIQSPRHLIKEKRETATLKCYPIPRHDTVYWYQQGPGQDPQFLISFYEKMQSDKGSIPDRFSAQQFSDYHSELNMSSLELGDSALYFCASSLGLAGGAYEQYFGPGTRLTVT.

The rearrangement uses TRBV5-1 and TRBJ2-7, with D possibly matching TRBD1 (6 bases). This CDR3 has 17 residues. Per germline, CDR1 SGHRS and CDR2 YFSETQ. V was cut by 0 bases and J by 3 bases, with 19 bases left in between. In nucleotides, the CDR3 is TGCGCCAGCAGCTTGGCTCCCAAGGGACACGGAGACTACGAGCAGTACTTC. It codes for CASSLAPKGHGDYEQYF.

The chain carries TRBV7-2 and TRBJ2-1; 15 nucleotides agree with TRBD2. Losses at the gene ends were 5 bases for V and 8 bases for J; bases not matched to a gene: 4. Germline loops: CDR1 SGHTA, CDR2 FQGNSA. The CDR3 length is 15 residues. CDR3 bases: TGTGCCAGCAGCCGCAGGACTAGCGGGGGGGATGAGCAGTTCTTC. Translating gives CASSRRTSGGDEQFF.

The rearrangement uses TRBV5-1 and TRBJ2-3; 9 nucleotides match TRBD2. Germline V gives CDR1 SGHRS, CDR2 YFSETQ. Trimming at V came to 0 bases and at J to 4 bases, leaving 6 bases not matched to a gene. The CDR3 sequence is 16 residues long. The CDR3 loop reads CASSLAAGGRADTQYF. Here the CDR3 DNA reads TGCGCCAGCAGCTTGGCTGCGGGGGGGCGGGCAGATACGCAGTATTTT.

This chain links TRBV19 with TRBJ1-4, with 7 positions matching TRBD1. Germline assignment: CDR1 LNHDA and CDR2 SQIVND (reference sequence). Unmatched junction bases numbered 7, after V lost 1 base and J lost 5 bases. CDR3 length: 16 amino acids. The CDR3 DNA sequence: TGTGCCAGTAGTATAGCAGAATCGGACAGGAATGAAAAACTGTTTTTT. Amino acids: CASSIAESDRNEKLFF.